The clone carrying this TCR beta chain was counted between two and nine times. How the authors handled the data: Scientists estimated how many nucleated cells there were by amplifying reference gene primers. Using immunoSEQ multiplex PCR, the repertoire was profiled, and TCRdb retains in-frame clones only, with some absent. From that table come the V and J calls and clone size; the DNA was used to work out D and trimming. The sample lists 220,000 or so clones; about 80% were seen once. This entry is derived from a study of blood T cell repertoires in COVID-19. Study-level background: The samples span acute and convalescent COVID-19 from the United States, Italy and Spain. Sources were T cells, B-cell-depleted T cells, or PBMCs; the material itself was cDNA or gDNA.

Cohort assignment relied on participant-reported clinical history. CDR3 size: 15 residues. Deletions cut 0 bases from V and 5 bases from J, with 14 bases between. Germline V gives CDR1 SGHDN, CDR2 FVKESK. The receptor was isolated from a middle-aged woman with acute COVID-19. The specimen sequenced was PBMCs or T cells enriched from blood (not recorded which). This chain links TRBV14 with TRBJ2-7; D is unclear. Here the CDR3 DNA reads TGTGCCAGCAGCCAAGATAGCAGTTTTTTTAACGAGCAGTACTTC. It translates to CASSQDSSFFNEQYF.